The sequence of this T cell receptor beta chain was determined in a study of graft-versus-host responses after intestinal transplantation. In the study overall: The whole recipient group had anti-thymocyte globulin induction followed by tacrolimus and steroids for around 3 years. Points from the study as a whole: Researchers found GvH clones in recipient marrow, and some showed up first in ileum or blood. Allografts of one patient group, those with graft-donor T cell macrochimerism, had high graft-versus-host to host-versus-graft clonal ratios. Early declines in HvG clones that occurred post-transplant were associated with peak circulating GvH clone levels.

Sequencing was performed with immunoSEQ multiplex PCR; in TCRdb, only in-frame clones are kept and a portion is missing. Here the sample spans some 14,000 clones, approximately 33% being singletons. With about 200,000 irradiated, violet-dye-labeled stimulator cells, about 200,000 CFSE-labeled responder cells were plated. The CDR3 extends over 11 amino acids. V shed 2 bases and J shed 4 bases, with 5 bases lying between them. CDR1 and CDR2 from the germline V gene are GTSNPN and SVGIG (reference sequence). The chain couples TRBV30 to TRBJ1-1; D remains ambiguous. The receptor was isolated from a human patient who received an intestinal transplant. Sequencing was performed on alloreactive CD8+ T cells from a mixed lymphocyte reaction culture, taken before intestinal transplant. Documented subset: CFSE-low proliferating T cells sorted from approximately six-day pre-transplant mixed lymphocyte reaction (GvH or HvG direction). The CDR3 DNA reads as TGTGCCTGGAGTCACGGCACTGAAGCTTTCTTT. It is translated as CAWSHGTEAFF.